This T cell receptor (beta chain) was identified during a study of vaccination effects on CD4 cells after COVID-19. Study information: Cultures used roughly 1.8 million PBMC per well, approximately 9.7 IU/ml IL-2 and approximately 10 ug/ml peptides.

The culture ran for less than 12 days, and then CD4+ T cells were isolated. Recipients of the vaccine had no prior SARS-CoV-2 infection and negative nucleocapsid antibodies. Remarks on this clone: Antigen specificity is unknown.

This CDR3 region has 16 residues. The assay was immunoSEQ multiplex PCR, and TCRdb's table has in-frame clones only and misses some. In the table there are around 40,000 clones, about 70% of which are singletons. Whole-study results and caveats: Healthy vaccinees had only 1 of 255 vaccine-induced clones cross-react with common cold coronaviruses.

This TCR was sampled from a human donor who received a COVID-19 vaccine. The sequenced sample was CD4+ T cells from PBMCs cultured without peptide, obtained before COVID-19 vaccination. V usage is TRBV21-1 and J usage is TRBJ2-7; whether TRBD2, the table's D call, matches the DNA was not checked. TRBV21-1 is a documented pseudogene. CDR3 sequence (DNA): TGTGCCAGCAGCAAATCCGCGGTAGCGGGAGAGTCGGTGCAGTACTTC. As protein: CASSKSAVAGESVQYF.